This T cell receptor beta chain came from a study of monozygotic twins with inflammatory bowel disease. The CDR3 has 18 amino acids. Germline V gene sequence: CDR1 SGHAT, CDR2 FQDESV (reference sequence). TCRdb reworked the 5' RACE reads into one entry per CDR3 protein, no DNA. The sample totals 300,000 to 350,000 distinct CDR3 sequences. The chain employs TRBV11-1 and TRBJ2-1. The sequence was collected from a human donor with ulcerative colitis or Crohn's disease, or a healthy co-twin of an affected twin (not recorded which). Sequenced input: blood. The CDR3 loop reads CASSLELESTYSYNEQFF.